Listed below are T cell receptor beta chains from one sample, sequenced in a study of response to subunit inactivated influenza vaccine. MiXCR, applied by TCRdb to the RT-PCR reads, yields one record per CDR3 protein. The sample has 550,000 to 600,000 distinct CDR3 sequences; around 11% are singletons. The sequences come from PBMCs from blood, collected on the day of vaccination. These receptors originate from a man between 45 and 60 years old who received an inactivated influenza vaccine. CDR3s include the opening cysteine and the closing phenylalanine or tryptophan. The D gene is left open where the match is weak. Not all rows give a size; the values are once, few, many and, for expanded clones, a class.

size	D	J	V	DNA	CDR3
-	TRBD2	TRBJ2-3	TRBV20-1	TGCAGTGCTAGATTGGCTAGCGGGAGAACAGATACGCAGTATTTT	CSARLASGRTDTQYF
-	TRBD1	TRBJ1-1	TRBV6-1	TGTGCCAGCAGCCGATCAGGGGGTAGAGGAACGAACACTGAAGCTTTCTTT	CASSRSGGRGTNTEAFF
few	TRBD1	TRBJ2-7	TRBV12-3/TRBV12-4	TGTGCCAGCAGTTTAAGGGGGCTCGAGGACGAGCAGTACTTC	CASSLRGLEDEQYF
many	-	TRBJ2-3	TRBV5-1	TGCGCCAGCACACGGGGGCCGGGCACAGATACGCAGTATTTT	CASTRGPGTDTQYF
-	TRBD1	TRBJ2-3	TRBV6-4	TGTGCCAGCAGTCCACACACGCCGCTTCTCTACCGGGACAGGAAAGTGTTGGGGACAGATACGCAGTATTTT	CASSPHTPLLYRDRKVLGTDTQYF
few	-	TRBJ2-1	TRBV5-5	TGTGCCAGCAGCTTAGTAGCGGATTATTACAATGAGCAGTTCTTC	CASSLVADYYNEQFF
many	-	TRBJ1-4	TRBV5-1	TGCGCCAGCAGAAGGAACGACGGAAACGAAAAACTGTTTTTT	CASRRNDGNEKLFF
few	-	TRBJ2-4	TRBV25-1	TGTGCCAGCAGTGATGTCGCGGGTCAGTACTTC	CASSDVAGQYF
-	-	TRBJ2-1	TRBV24-1	TGTGCCACCAGTGACCCAGGACAGCCGAGCTCCTACAATGAGCAGTTCTTC	CATSDPGQPSSYNEQFF
-	TRBD1	TRBJ1-6	TRBV20-1	TGCAGTGCTCCGGACAGGGGAAATTCACCCCTCCACTTT	CSAPDRGNSPLHF
-	TRBD2	TRBJ2-2	TRBV2	TGTGCCAGCAGGAGTGGCCGGCTAGCGGGAGGGCCAGCCACCGGGGAGCTGTTTTTT	CASRSGRLAGGPATGELFF
-	-	TRBJ2-1	TRBV12-3/TRBV12-4	TGTGCCAGCAGTTTCCCCTCGGGCAGCCTGGCCCTCTACAATGAGCAGTTCTTC	CASSFPSGSLALYNEQFF
many	TRBD2	TRBJ2-5	TRBV25-1	TGTGCCAGCAGTGTTGCGGGAGGGCGAGAGACCCAGTACTTC	CASSVAGGRETQYF
-	-	TRBJ1-2	TRBV9	TGTGCCAGCAGCGTCGCCGAGACAGCCAACTATGGCTACACCTTC	CASSVAETANYGYTF
-	TRBD1	TRBJ2-1	TRBV4-2	TGTGCCAGCAGCCCGGGACAGGGATACTACTATGAGCAGTTCTTC	CASSPGQGYYYEQFF
-	TRBD2	TRBJ2-1	TRBV6-2/TRBV6-3	TGTGCCAGCAGTTACCACCCGGCTAGCGGGAGTTACAATGAGCAGTTCTTC	CASSYHPASGSYNEQFF
many	-	TRBJ2-2	TRBV6-2/TRBV6-3	TGTGCCAGCAGTTACGAAGAACACCACACCGGGGAGCTGTTTTTT	CASSYEEHHTGELFF
few	TRBD1	TRBJ1-2	TRBV24-1	TGTGCCACCAGTGCCCAGCCGGGACAGGGTAACGGCTACACCTTC	CATSAQPGQGNGYTF
few	TRBD1	TRBJ1-2	TRBV5-6	TGTGCCAGCAGCCCCCAGGGGGGCTATGGCTACACCTTC	CASSPQGGYGYTF
-	-	TRBJ1-2	TRBV7-9	TGTGCCAGCAGCTTGTCAGGGGAATCGCGCGGCTACACCTTC	CASSLSGESRGYTF
-	-	TRBJ1-2	TRBV5-6	TGTGCCAGCAGCTTGATACTGAACTACACCTTC	CASSLILNYTF
-	-	TRBJ2-1	TRBV15	TGTGCCACCAGCAGGGCACCGAACAATGAGCAGTTCTTC	CATSRAPNNEQFF
many	-	TRBJ2-4	TRBV28	TGTGCCAGCAGTTTACCGGCAGGGGCCACAATCTACATTCAGTACTTC	CASSLPAGATIYIQYF
-	-	TRBJ2-1	TRBV5-1	TGCGCCAGCAGCTTGTCGGGAGATCATGAGCAGTTCTTC	CASSLSGDHEQFF
-	-	TRBJ2-1	TRBV12-3/TRBV12-4	TGTGCCAGCAGTTCCGCGAGCGATGATGAGCAGTTCTTC	CASSSASDDEQFF
few	-	TRBJ2-7	TRBV7-7	TGTGCCAGCAGCTTAGAGCTAGGCTCCTACGAGCAGTACTTC	CASSLELGSYEQYF
-	-	TRBJ2-6	TRBV12-3/TRBV12-4	TGTGCCAGCAGCTACGCCTCGGTATCCAACGTCCTGACTTTC	CASSYASVSNVLTF
-	TRBD2	TRBJ2-3	TRBV4-1	TGCGCCAGCAGCGGGGGAGCGGGGCGCACAGATACGCAGTATTTT	CASSGGAGRTDTQYF
few	TRBD1	TRBJ2-1	TRBV4-2	TGTGCCAGCAGTCAAGAATCGGTATTGACAGGGGGTGGGGGTGAGCAGTTCTTC	CASSQESVLTGGGGEQFF
few	-	TRBJ2-7	TRBV28	TGTGCCAGCAGTTTCCAAACGACAGGTCCTACCTACGAGCAGTACTTC	CASSFQTTGPTYEQYF
few	-	TRBJ2-1	TRBV11-1	TGTGCCAGCAGCCAAGGCCCGCGGGACGAGCAGTTCTTC	CASSQGPRDEQFF
few	TRBD1	TRBJ2-5	TRBV5-1	TGCGCCAGCAGCTTGGTACAGGGGATTACCCAAGAGACCCAGTACTTC	CASSLVQGITQETQYF
-	TRBD2	TRBJ2-7	TRBV7-6	TGTGCCAGCAGCAGTAGCGGGAGAGGCTACGAGCAGTACTTC	CASSSSGRGYEQYF
-	TRBD1	TRBJ1-1	TRBV19	TGTGCCAGTAGTATTGGTCGGTGGCCAGGGGGGACAAACACTGAAGCTTTCTTT	CASSIGRWPGGTNTEAFF
few	-	TRBJ2-5	TRBV11-2	TGTGCCAGCAGCCCTGGACAGTACCAAGAGACCCAGTACTTC	CASSPGQYQETQYF
many	-	TRBJ2-5	TRBV29-1	TGCAGCGGCAGGGCGGTAGAGACCCAGTACTTC	CSGRAVETQYF
few	-	TRBJ1-1	TRBV28	TGTGCCAGCTTTCCCGGGGGGAGCGGGAACACTGAAGCTTTCTTT	CASFPGGSGNTEAFF
-	-	TRBJ2-7	TRBV3-1	TGTGCCAGCAGCCAAAGCACAGGGCCCTACGAGCAGTACTTC	CASSQSTGPYEQYF
-	-	TRBJ2-1	TRBV20-1	TGCAGTGCTAGAAGCAAATTTATGGGTGAGCAGTTCTTC	CSARSKFMGEQFF
-	-	TRBJ2-5	TRBV10-3	TGTGCCATCAGTGAGTCCGACAGGCAAGAGACCCAGTACTTC	CAISESDRQETQYF
few	-	TRBJ2-7	TRBV4-3	TGCGCCAGCAGCCTAGGATGGCAGGGACTCTACGAGCAGTACTTC	CASSLGWQGLYEQYF
-	TRBD2	TRBJ2-1	TRBV27	TGTGCCAGCAGTTTAAAGCCGGGACTAGCTATCGGTGAGCAGTTCTTC	CASSLKPGLAIGEQFF
few	-	TRBJ2-7	TRBV5-1	TGCGCCAGCAGCCCCGGAGGACGGCTAACCTACGAGCAGTACTTC	CASSPGGRLTYEQYF
many	TRBD1	TRBJ2-7	TRBV12-3/TRBV12-4	TGTGCCAGCAGTTTAAACAGGGGCTCTTCCGAGCAGTACTTC	CASSLNRGSSEQYF
-	-	TRBJ2-3	TRBV20-1	TGCAGTGCTAGCTCGGTGACCGTGGGCGCAGATACGCAGTATTTT	CSASSVTVGADTQYF